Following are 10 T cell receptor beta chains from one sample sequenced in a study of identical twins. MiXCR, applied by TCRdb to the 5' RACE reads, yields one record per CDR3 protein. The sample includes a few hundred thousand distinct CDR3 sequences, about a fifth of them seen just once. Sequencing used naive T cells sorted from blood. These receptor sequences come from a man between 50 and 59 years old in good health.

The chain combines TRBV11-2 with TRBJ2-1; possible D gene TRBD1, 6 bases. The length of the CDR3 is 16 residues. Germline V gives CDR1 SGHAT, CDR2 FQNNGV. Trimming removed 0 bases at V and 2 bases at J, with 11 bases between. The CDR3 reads CASSLERQVAYNEQFF. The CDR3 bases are TGTGCCAGCAGCTTAGAGAGACAGGTTGCCTACAATGAGCAGTTCTTC.

CDR3 DNA sequence: TGCAGTGCCCAATCCCCCAACGTCCTGACTTTC. Its protein is CSAQSPNVLTF. The chain has TRBV20-1 and TRBJ2-6; D is ambiguous. Between the trimmed V and J ends, which lost 6 bases and 8 bases, there was a span of 8 bases. The germline V gene has CDR1 DFQATT and CDR2 SNEGSKA (reference sequence). This CDR3 is built from 11 residues.

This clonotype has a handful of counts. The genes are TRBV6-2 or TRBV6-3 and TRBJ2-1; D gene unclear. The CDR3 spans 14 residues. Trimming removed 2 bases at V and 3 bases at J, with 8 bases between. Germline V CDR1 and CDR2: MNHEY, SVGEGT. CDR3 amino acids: CASSYKRVYNEQFF. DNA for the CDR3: TGTGCCAGCAGTTACAAACGGGTCTACAATGAGCAGTTCTTC.

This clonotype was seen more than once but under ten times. CDR3 region: CASSSQGSGWTDTQYF. DNA for the CDR3: TGTGCCAGCAGCTCACAGGGTAGTGGTTGGACAGATACGCAGTATTTT. The rearrangement joins TRBV7-9 to TRBJ2-3, with D possibly matching TRBD1 (6 bases). V was trimmed by 4 bases and J by 3 bases, leaving 17 bases between them. Germline V CDR1 and CDR2: SEHNR, FQNEAQ (reference sequence). The CDR3 is 16 amino acids.

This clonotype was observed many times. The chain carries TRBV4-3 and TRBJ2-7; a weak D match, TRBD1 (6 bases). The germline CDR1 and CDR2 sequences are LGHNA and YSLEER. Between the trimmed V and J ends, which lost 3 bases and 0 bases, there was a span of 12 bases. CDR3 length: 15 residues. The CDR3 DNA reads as TGCGCCAGCAGCCAGGGTCTACAGGGCTCCTACGAGCAGTACTTC. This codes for CASSQGLQGSYEQYF.

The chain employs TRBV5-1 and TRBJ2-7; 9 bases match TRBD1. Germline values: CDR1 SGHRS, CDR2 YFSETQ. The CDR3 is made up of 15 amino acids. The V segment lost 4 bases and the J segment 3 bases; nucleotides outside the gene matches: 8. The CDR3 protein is CASSEGTGKSYEQYF. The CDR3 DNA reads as TGCGCCAGCAGCGAGGGGACAGGGAAAAGCTACGAGCAGTACTTC.

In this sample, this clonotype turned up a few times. The CDR3 region is CASSFSVYQETQYF. The DNA for the CDR3 is TGTGCCAGCAGTTTCTCCGTATACCAAGAGACCCAGTACTTC. The chain carries TRBV12-3 or TRBV12-4 and TRBJ2-5, with no clear D. This CDR3 has 14 amino acids. Trimming cost V 3 bases and J 0 bases, with 8 bases left between them.

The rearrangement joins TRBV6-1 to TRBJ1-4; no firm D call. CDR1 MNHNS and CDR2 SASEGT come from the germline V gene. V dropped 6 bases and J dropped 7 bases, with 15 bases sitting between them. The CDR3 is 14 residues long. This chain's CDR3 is CASRPLGRFEKLFF. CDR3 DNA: TGTGCCAGCAGACCCCTTGGACGCTTTGAAAAACTGTTTTTT.

Here the CDR3 reads CATSSAPGTGGRPSEQYF. In DNA form, the CDR3 reads TGTGCCACCAGCAGTGCCCCCGGGACAGGGGGTAGGCCATCCGAGCAGTACTTC. The genes are TRBV15 and TRBJ2-7; TRBD1 agrees at 11 bases. The CDR3 extends over 18 amino acids. After removal of 3 bases from V and 6 bases from J, the junction contained 16 bases not matched to a gene. Germline-derived CDR1 and CDR2 are LNHNV and YYDKDF (reference sequence).

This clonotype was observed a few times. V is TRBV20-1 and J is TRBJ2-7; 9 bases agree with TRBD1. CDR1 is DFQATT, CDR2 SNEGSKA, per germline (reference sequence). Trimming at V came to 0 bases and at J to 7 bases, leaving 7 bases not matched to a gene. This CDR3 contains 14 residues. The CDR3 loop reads CSARDLQGAKEQYF. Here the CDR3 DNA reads TGCAGTGCTAGAGATCTACAGGGGGCGAAAGAGCAGTACTTC.